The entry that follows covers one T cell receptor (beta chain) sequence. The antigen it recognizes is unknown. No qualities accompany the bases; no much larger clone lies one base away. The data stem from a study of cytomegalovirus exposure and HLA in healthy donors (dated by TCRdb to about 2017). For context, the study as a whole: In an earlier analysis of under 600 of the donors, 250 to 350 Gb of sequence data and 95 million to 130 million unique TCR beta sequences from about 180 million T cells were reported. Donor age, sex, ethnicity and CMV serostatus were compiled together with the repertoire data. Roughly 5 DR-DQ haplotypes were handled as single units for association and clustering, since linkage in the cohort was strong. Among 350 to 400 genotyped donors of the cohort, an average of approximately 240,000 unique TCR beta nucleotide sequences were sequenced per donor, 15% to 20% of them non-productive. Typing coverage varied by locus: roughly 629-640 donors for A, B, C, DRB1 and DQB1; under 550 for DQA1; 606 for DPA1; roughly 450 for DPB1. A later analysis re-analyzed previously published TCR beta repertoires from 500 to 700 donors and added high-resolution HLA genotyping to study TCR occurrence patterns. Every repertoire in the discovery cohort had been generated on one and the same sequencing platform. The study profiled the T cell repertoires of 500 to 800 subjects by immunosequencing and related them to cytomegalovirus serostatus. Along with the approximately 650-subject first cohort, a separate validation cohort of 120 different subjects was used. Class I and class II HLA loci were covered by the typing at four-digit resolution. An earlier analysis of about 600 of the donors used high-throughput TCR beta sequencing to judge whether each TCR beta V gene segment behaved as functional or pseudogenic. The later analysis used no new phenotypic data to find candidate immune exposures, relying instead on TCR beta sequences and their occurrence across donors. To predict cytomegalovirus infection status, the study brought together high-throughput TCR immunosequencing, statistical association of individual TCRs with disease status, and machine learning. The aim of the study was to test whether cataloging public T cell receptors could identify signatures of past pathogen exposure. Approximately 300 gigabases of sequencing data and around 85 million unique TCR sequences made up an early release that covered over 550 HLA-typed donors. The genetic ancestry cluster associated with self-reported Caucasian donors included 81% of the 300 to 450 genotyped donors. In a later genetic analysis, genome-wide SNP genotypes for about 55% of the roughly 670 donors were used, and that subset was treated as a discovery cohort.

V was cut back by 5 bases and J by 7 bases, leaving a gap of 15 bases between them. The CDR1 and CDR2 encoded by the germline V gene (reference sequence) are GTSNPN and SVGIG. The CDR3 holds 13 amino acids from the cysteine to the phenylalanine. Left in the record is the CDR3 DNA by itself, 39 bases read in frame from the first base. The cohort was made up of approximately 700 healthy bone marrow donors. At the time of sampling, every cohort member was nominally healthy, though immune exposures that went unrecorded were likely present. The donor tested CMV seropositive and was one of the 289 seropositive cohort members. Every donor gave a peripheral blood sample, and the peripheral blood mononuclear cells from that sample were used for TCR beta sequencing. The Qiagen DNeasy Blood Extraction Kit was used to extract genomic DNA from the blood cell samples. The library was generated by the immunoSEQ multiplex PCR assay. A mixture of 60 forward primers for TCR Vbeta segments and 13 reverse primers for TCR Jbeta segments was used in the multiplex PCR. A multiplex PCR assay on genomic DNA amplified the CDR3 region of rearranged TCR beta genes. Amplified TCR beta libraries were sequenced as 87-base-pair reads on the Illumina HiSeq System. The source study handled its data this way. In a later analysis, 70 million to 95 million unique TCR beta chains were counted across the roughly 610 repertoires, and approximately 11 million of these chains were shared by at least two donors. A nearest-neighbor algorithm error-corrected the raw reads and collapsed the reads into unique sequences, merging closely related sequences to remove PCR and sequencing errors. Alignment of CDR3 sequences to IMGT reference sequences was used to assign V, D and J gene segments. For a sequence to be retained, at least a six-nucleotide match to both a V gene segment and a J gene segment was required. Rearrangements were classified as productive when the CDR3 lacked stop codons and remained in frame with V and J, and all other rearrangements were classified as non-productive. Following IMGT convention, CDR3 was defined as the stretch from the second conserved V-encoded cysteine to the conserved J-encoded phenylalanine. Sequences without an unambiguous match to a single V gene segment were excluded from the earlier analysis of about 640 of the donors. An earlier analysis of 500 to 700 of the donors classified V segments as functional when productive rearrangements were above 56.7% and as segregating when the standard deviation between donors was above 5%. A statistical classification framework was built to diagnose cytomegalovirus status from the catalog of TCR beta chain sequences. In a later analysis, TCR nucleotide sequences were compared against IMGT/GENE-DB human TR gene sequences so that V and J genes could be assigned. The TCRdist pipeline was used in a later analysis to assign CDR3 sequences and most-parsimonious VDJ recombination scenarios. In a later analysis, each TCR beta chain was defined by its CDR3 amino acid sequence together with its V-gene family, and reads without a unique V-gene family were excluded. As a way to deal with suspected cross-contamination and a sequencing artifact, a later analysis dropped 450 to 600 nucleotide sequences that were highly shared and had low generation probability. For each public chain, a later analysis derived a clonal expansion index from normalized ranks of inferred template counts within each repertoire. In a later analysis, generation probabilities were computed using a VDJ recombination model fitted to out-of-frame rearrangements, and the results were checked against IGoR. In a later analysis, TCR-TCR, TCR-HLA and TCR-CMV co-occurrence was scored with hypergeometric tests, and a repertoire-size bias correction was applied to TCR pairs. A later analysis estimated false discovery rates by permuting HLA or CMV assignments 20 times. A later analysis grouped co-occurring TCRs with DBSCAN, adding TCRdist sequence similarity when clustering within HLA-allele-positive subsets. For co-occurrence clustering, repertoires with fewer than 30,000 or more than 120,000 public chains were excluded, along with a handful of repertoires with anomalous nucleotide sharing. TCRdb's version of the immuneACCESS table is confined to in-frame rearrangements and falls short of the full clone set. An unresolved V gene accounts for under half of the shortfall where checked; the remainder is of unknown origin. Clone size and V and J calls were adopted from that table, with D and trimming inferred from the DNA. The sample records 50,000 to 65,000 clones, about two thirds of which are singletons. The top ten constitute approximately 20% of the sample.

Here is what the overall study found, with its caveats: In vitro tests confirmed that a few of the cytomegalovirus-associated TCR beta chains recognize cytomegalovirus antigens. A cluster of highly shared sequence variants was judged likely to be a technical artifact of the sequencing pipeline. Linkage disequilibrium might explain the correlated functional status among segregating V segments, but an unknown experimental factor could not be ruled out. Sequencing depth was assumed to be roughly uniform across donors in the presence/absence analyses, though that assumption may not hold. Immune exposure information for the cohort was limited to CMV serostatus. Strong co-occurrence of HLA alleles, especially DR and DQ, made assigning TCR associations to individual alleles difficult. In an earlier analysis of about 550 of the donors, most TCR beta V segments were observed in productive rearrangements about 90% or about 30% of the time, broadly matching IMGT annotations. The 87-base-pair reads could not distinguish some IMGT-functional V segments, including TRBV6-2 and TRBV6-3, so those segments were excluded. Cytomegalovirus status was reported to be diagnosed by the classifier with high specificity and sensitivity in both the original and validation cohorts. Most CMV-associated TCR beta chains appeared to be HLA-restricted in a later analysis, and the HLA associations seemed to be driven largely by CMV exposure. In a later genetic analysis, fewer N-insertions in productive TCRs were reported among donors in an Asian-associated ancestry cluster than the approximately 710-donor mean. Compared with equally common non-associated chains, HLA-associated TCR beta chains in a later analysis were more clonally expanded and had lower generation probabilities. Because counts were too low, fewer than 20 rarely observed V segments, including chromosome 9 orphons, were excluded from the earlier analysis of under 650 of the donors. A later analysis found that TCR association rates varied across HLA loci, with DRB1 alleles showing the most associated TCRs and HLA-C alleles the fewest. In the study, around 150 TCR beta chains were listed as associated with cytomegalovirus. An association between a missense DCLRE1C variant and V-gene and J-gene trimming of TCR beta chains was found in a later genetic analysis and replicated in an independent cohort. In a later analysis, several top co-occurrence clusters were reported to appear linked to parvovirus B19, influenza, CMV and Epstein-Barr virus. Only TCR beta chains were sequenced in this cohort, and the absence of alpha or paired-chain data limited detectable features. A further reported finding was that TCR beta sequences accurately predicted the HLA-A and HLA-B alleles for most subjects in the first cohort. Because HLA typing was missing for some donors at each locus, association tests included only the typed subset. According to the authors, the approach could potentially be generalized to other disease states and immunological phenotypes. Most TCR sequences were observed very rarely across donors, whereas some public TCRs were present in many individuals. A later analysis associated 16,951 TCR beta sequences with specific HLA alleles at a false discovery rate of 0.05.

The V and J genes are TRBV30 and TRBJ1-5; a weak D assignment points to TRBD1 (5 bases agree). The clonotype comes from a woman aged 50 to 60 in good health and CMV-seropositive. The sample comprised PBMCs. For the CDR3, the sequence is CAWSPGPLQPQHF. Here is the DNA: TGTGCCTGGTCCCCAGGGCCTTTGCAGCCCCAGCATTTT.